This entry lists 10 T cell receptor beta chains sequenced from one sample in a study of blood T cell repertoires in COVID-19. Profiling relied on immunoSEQ multiplex PCR, and the TCRdb table lists in-frame clones only, not all of them. This sample has about 260,000 clones; 75% to 95% occur once, and the top ten carry approximately 2.6%. The sample was peripheral blood. Source of these receptors: a person aged 18 to 30 with COVID-19, enrolled during active disease.

The CDR3 region has the DNA TGTGCCAGCAGCTTGGGGGGGGGATACACTGAAGCTTTCTTT. Translation: CASSLGGGYTEAFF. The rearrangement joins TRBV5-4 to TRBJ1-1, with a weak D call TRBD1 (5 bases). Germline CDR1 and CDR2: SGHNT and YYREEE (reference sequence). V was cut by 0 bases and J by 3 bases, with 9 bases left in between. The CDR3 loop spans 14 amino acids.

This clone is medium-sized in the sample. This sequence joins TRBV25-1 and TRBJ2-7; 11 nucleotides match TRBD1. The CDR3 loop spans 14 amino acids. The germline CDR1 and CDR2 sequences are MGHDK and SYGVNS. The junction had 6 bases not matched to a gene; V was cut back by 7 bases and J by 4 bases. For the CDR3, the DNA is TGTGCCAGCACTCAGGACAGGGGGCCATACGAGCAGTACTTC. Protein: CASTQDRGPYEQYF.

This chain joins TRBV5-6 and TRBJ2-2; D is unclear. CDR1 is SGHDT, CDR2 YYEEEE, per germline. The CDR3 is 14 amino acids. Trimming pared 0 bases from V and 2 bases from J, leaving 5 bases between. Written as DNA, the CDR3 is TGTGCCAGCAGCTTGGGGAGAAACACCGGGGAGCTGTTTTTT. As protein: CASSLGRNTGELFF.

This sequence joins TRBV7-2 and TRBJ2-5; the match to TRBD2 covers 13 bases. This CDR3 is 17 amino acids long. Germline V gene sequence: CDR1 SGHTA, CDR2 FQGNSA. V trimming: 5 bases; J trimming: 1 base; junction bases outside the gene matches: 7. The CDR3 is CASSPPGLAGSQETQYF. As DNA, the CDR3 is TGTGCCAGCAGCCCGCCGGGACTAGCGGGGTCCCAAGAGACCCAGTACTTC.

V is TRBV5-4 and J is TRBJ2-1, with 9 bases identical to TRBD2. The length of the CDR3 is 15 residues. CDR1 is SGHNT and CDR2 is YYREEE in the germline V gene (reference sequence). Germline trimming cut 0 bases from V and 2 bases from J; bases unmatched to any gene: 0. The CDR3 sequence is CASSLGLAAYNEQFF. CDR3 DNA sequence: TGTGCCAGCAGCTTGGGACTAGCGGCCTACAATGAGCAGTTCTTC.

This chain connects TRBV2 to TRBJ2-7, with 8 nucleotides matching TRBD1. The CDR3 is 15 residues long. Per germline, CDR1 SNHLY and CDR2 FYNNEI. The V and J ends lost 3 bases and 2 bases, in that order; junction bases with no gene match: 6. The CDR3 DNA follows: TGTGCCAGCAGTGACAGGGGGCGACCGCCCTACGAGCAGTACTTC. Residues: CASSDRGRPPYEQYF.

CDR3 sequence reads: CASSPAGTVHGYTF. Written as DNA, the CDR3 is TGTGCCAGCTCACCAGCCGGGACAGTGCATGGCTACACCTTC. V is TRBV18 and J is TRBJ1-2; TRBD1 matches 7 bases. CDR1 KGHSH and CDR2 LQKENI come from the germline V gene. The CDR3 has 14 residues. Trimming removed 2 bases from V and 6 bases from J; junction bases left unmatched: 6.

The genes are TRBV4-1 and TRBJ2-6; 7 bases agree with TRBD1. V shed 4 bases and J 0 bases; nucleotides not matched to a gene: 12. CDR1 is MGHRA, CDR2 YSYEKL, per germline. The CDR3 length is 19 residues. The CDR3 nucleotides are TGCGCCAGCAGCCGAACCGGGACAGCTTCCCTCTCTGGGGCCAACGTCCTGACTTTC. The encoded protein is CASSRTGTASLSGANVLTF.

The chain uses TRBV11-3 and TRBJ2-1; D ambiguous. The CDR3 runs to 14 residues. V shed 1 base and J shed 10 bases, with 14 bases lying between them. Germline lookup yields CDR1 SGHNT and CDR2 YENEEA. CDR3 sequence reads: CASSLGPQRPEQFF. In DNA form, the CDR3 reads TGTGCCAGCAGCTTAGGGCCTCAGCGCCCCGAGCAGTTCTTC.

The chain couples TRBV27 to TRBJ2-1; tentatively, D is TRBD2 (5 bases). Trimming removed 6 bases from V and 0 bases from J, with 12 bases in between. There are 15 residues in the CDR3. CDR1 is MNHEY and CDR2 is SMNVEV in the germline V gene (reference sequence). In nucleotides, the CDR3 is TGTGCCAGCAGCTCCCTAGCTAGCTCCTACAATGAGCAGTTCTTC. Protein product: CASSSLASSYNEQFF.